Listed below are T cell receptor beta chains from one sample, sequenced in a study of OX40 agonist ivuxolimab in advanced cancers. Profiled with immunoSEQ multiplex PCR; TCRdb holds only in-frame clones, not every one. The sample comprises 100,000 to 150,000 clones, roughly 91% of which are singletons, and 1% rests with the top ten. The material sequenced was CD4+ or CD8+ T cells sorted from blood, taken in a trial of the OX40 agonist ivuxolimab. The origin of the receptors is an adult with an advanced solid tumor such as melanoma, head and neck, liver or kidney cancer. CDR3s include the opening cysteine and the closing phenylalanine or tryptophan. The order of the fields is D gene, V gene, CDR3 length, clone size, J gene, CDR3 DNA, CDR3 protein. The D gene is left open where the match is weak. Only part of the rows carry a size: once, few, many, or a class if the clone is expanded.

D: NA
V: TRBV5-6
length: 16
size: few
J: TRBJ1-1
DNA: TGTGCCAGCAGCTTGGGGTCGGCAGGGTTGAACACTGAAGCTTTCTTT
CDR3: CASSLGSAGLNTEAFF

D: NA
V: TRBV2
length: 14
size: NA
J: TRBJ1-6
DNA: TGTGCCAGCAGTGAAGCTAAATTGGGCTCACCCCTCCACTTT
CDR3: CASSEAKLGSPLHF

D: NA
V: TRBV11-1
length: 17
size: NA
J: TRBJ2-4
DNA: TGTGCCAGCAGCCCGGGAAGGACGATTTCGGGCGGGGACATTCAGTACTTC
CDR3: CASSPGRTISGGDIQYF

D: NA
V: TRBV6-1
length: 13
size: NA
J: TRBJ1-1
DNA: TGTGCCAGCAGTGATTCCTCACACACTGAAGCTTTCTTT
CDR3: CASSDSSHTEAFF

D: NA
V: TRBV2
length: 16
size: NA
J: TRBJ1-2
DNA: TGTGCCAGCAGTGATTTGGGGCCACTGGCGGGCTATGGCTACACCTTC
CDR3: CASSDLGPLAGYGYTF

D: TRBD1
V: TRBV7-7
length: 15
size: NA
J: TRBJ2-5
DNA: TGTGCTAGCAGCCGGGACAGGGGGTACCAAGAGACCCAGTACTTC
CDR3: CASSRDRGYQETQYF

D: NA
V: TRBV9
length: 16
size: NA
J: TRBJ2-2
DNA: TGTGCCAGCAGCGTAGTGGTGACTCGTAACACCGGGGAGCTGTTTTTT
CDR3: CASSVVVTRNTGELFF

D: NA
V: TRBV2
length: 14
size: NA
J: TRBJ2-1
DNA: TGTGCCAGCAGTGAAACCACAGGGAGCAATGAGCAGTTCTTC
CDR3: CASSETTGSNEQFF

D: NA
V: TRBV7-8
length: 13
size: once
J: TRBJ2-7
DNA: TGTGCCAGTGCCGCAAGTAGGTACTACGAGCAGTACTTC
CDR3: CASAASRYYEQYF

D: NA
V: TRBV10-3
length: 15
size: NA
J: TRBJ1-3
DNA: TGTGCCATCAGTGAGTCCGGGTACTCTGGAAACACCATATATTTT
CDR3: CAISESGYSGNTIYF

D: NA
V: TRBV5-4
length: 13
size: once
J: TRBJ2-7
DNA: TGTGCCACCTTCTCATGGCCCTCCTACGAGCAGTACTTC
CDR3: CATFSWPSYEQYF

D: TRBD2
V: TRBV7-2
length: 17
size: NA
J: TRBJ2-2
DNA: TGTGCCAGCAGCTCTGCTCTAGCGGGAGTTGCCACCGGGGAGCTGTTTTTT
CDR3: CASSSALAGVATGELFF

D: TRBD1
V: TRBV6-5
length: 15
size: NA
J: TRBJ2-7
DNA: TGTGCCAGCAGCCCCTTGGACAGGGTCTCCTACGAGCAGTACTTC
CDR3: CASSPLDRVSYEQYF

D: NA
V: TRBV27
length: 20
size: NA
J: TRBJ1-5
DNA: TGTGCCAGCAGTTTATACTCGGGGGGGGTTAGGGGAAACAGGCATCAGCCCCAGCATTTT
CDR3: CASSLYSGGVRGNRHQPQHF

D: TRBD1
V: TRBV27
length: 21
size: NA
J: TRBJ1-1
DNA: TGTGCCAGCAGTTTATCGAGGCGCAGGGGGCTGCAACTCCTACCGAACACTGAAGCTTTCTTT
CDR3: CASSLSRRRGLQLLPNTEAFF

D: NA
V: TRBV5-4
length: 14
size: NA
J: TRBJ1-1
DNA: TGCGCCAGCAGCCAAGTAGGGGGGACGCCTGAAGCTTTCTTT
CDR3: CASSQVGGTPEAFF

D: NA
V: TRBV5-1
length: 17
size: NA
J: TRBJ1-2
DNA: TGCGCCAGCAGCTTGGTGCCCCCGAGGGTTACTAACTATGGCTACACCTTC
CDR3: CASSLVPPRVTNYGYTF

D: NA
V: TRBV6-6
length: 13
size: NA
J: TRBJ2-3
DNA: TGTGCCAGCACCCCCCCCCTAACAGATACGCAGTATTTT
CDR3: CASTPPLTDTQYF

D: NA
V: TRBV10-3
length: 17
size: NA
J: TRBJ2-3
DNA: TGTGCCATCAGTGATTCCACAGGGTCCAGGGGGGCAGATACGCAGTATTTT
CDR3: CAISDSTGSRGADTQYF

D: TRBD1
V: TRBV29-1
length: 14
size: NA
J: TRBJ2-1
DNA: TGCAGCGTTGGGGACAGGGGTACCTACAATGAGCAGTTCTTC
CDR3: CSVGDRGTYNEQFF

D: TRBD2
V: TRBV5-4
length: 14
size: NA
J: TRBJ2-5
DNA: TGTGCCAGCACCGGGGGAGCGGGGGGGGAGACCCAGTACTTC
CDR3: CASTGGAGGETQYF

D: NA
V: TRBV7-8
length: 13
size: NA
J: TRBJ2-7
DNA: TGTGCCAGCAGCTTGGACCGGGGCTACGAGCAGTACTTC
CDR3: CASSLDRGYEQYF

D: TRBD1
V: TRBV4-2
length: 15
size: NA
J: TRBJ1-6
DNA: TGTGCCAGCAGCCCCAGGACAGGGGATGGTTCACCCCTCCACTTT
CDR3: CASSPRTGDGSPLHF

D: NA
V: TRBV7-9
length: 15
size: NA
J: TRBJ1-2
DNA: TGTGCCAGCCCCCCATTCCCAGGGCTACATGGAGGCTACACCTTC
CDR3: CASPPFPGLHGGYTF

D: NA
V: TRBV5-1
length: 15
size: NA
J: TRBJ1-4
DNA: TGCGCCAGCAGCTTGGGTCGGGGTCCCAATGAAAAACTGTTTTTT
CDR3: CASSLGRGPNEKLFF

D: NA
V: TRBV18
length: 13
size: NA
J: TRBJ1-1
DNA: TGTGCCACAATTAATTCCTTAAATACTGAAGCTTTCTTT
CDR3: CATINSLNTEAFF

D: NA
V: TRBV9
length: 15
size: NA
J: TRBJ1-5
DNA: TGTGCCAGCAGCGTAGGGGGACTGGCTGATCAGCCCCAGCATTTT
CDR3: CASSVGGLADQPQHF

D: TRBD1
V: TRBV9
length: 15
size: NA
J: TRBJ1-6
DNA: TGTGCCAGCAGCTCGCAGGGACAGGGGGATTCACCCCTCCACTTT
CDR3: CASSSQGQGDSPLHF

D: NA
V: TRBV18
length: 13
size: NA
J: TRBJ2-7
DNA: TGTGCCAGCTCACCTTCACGAGAATACGAGCAGTACTTC
CDR3: CASSPSREYEQYF

D: TRBD1
V: TRBV6-5
length: 14
size: NA
J: TRBJ1-2
DNA: TGTGCCAGCAGCCGGACAGGCCCGAACTATGGCTACACCTTC
CDR3: CASSRTGPNYGYTF

D: TRBD1
V: TRBV5-1
length: 13
size: NA
J: TRBJ2-1
DNA: TGCGCCAGCAGCAAGGGACAGGGCCATGAGCAGTTCTTC
CDR3: CASSKGQGHEQFF

D: NA
V: TRBV18
length: 15
size: NA
J: TRBJ1-1
DNA: TGTGCCAGCTCACCGTATGGAAATTTGAACACTGAAGCTTTCTTT
CDR3: CASSPYGNLNTEAFF

D: TRBD1
V: TRBV7-2
length: 15
size: NA
J: TRBJ2-5
DNA: TGTGCCAGCAGATTACTAGGACAGGGTGGAGAGACCCAGTACTTC
CDR3: CASRLLGQGGETQYF

D: NA
V: TRBV7-9
length: 18
size: NA
J: TRBJ1-5
DNA: TGTGCCAGCAGCCAAAGCATCCGAAACCGGGACACCAATCAGCCCCAGCATTTT
CDR3: CASSQSIRNRDTNQPQHF

D: NA
V: TRBV11-3
length: 14
size: NA
J: TRBJ2-1
DNA: TGTGCCAGCAGCGTCGACTTCTCCTACAATGAGCAGTTCTTC
CDR3: CASSVDFSYNEQFF

D: NA
V: TRBV7-2
length: 14
size: once
J: TRBJ1-2
DNA: TGTGCCAGCAGATTACGGGCCGGGGACTATGGCTACACCTTC
CDR3: CASRLRAGDYGYTF

D: NA
V: TRBV19
length: 15
size: NA
J: TRBJ2-2
DNA: TGTGCCAGTAGTATGGTTTTCTTCACCACCGGGGAGCTGTTTTTT
CDR3: CASSMVFFTTGELFF

D: TRBD1
V: TRBV5-6
length: 19
size: NA
J: TRBJ2-6
DNA: TGTGCCAGCAGCCCCCAACAGTGGACAGGGACTTCTGGGGCCAACGTCCTGACTTTC
CDR3: CASSPQQWTGTSGANVLTF

D: TRBD2
V: TRBV28
length: 12
size: NA
J: TRBJ2-1
DNA: TGTGCCAGCAGTTTAGGTAGCGGGAGTTTTTTCTTC
CDR3: CASSLGSGSFFF

D: TRBD2
V: TRBV5-4
length: 16
size: NA
J: TRBJ2-2
DNA: TGTGCCAGCAGCCGGACTGGGACTAGCGACACCGGGGAGCTGTTTTTT
CDR3: CASSRTGTSDTGELFF

D: NA
V: TRBV7-2
length: 13
size: NA
J: TRBJ2-3
DNA: TGTGCCAGCGCTGAGGGGGGTTCAGATACGCAGTATTTT
CDR3: CASAEGGSDTQYF

D: NA
V: TRBV19
length: 19
size: few
J: TRBJ1-1
DNA: TGTGCCAGTAGTAAGACTAGACAGGTAGCTACTCTCATGAACACTGAAGCTTTCTTT
CDR3: CASSKTRQVATLMNTEAFF

D: TRBD1
V: TRBV4-2
length: 15
size: once
J: TRBJ2-2
DNA: TGTGCCAGCAGCCAAGAGACAGGGTTGGGCGGGGAGCTGTTTTTT
CDR3: CASSQETGLGGELFF

D: NA
V: TRBV9
length: 14
size: once
J: TRBJ2-7
DNA: TGTGCCAGCAGCGTCCGGGCAAACGGGGACGAGCAGTACTTC
CDR3: CASSVRANGDEQYF

D: TRBD2
V: TRBV4-2
length: 11
size: once
J: TRBJ2-7
DNA: TGTGCCAGCAGCCTGGGGGGGAGCAAGTACTTC
CDR3: CASSLGGSKYF